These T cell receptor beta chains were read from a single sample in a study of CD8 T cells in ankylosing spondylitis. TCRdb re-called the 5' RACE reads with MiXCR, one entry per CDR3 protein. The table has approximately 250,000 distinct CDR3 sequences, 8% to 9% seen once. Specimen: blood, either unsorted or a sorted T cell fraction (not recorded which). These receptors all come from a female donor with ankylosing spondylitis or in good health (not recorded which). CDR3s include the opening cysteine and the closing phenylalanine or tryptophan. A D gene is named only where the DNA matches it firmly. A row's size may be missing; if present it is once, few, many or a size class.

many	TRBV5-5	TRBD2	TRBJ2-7	TGTGCCAGCAGCCGGCCTAGCGGTGCCTACGAGCAGTACTTC	CASSRPSGAYEQYF
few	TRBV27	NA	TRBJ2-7	TGTGCCAGCAGTTACTCTAGTAGGAAATCCTACGAGCAGTACTTC	CASSYSSRKSYEQYF
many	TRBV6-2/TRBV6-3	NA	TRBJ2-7	TGTGCCAGCAGTTCCGGTAGCGGAACCCCCTACGAGCAGTACTTC	CASSSGSGTPYEQYF
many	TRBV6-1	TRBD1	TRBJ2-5	TGTGCCAGCAGTGAAGCCCCCGGGACAGGGAAAGAGACCCAGTACTTC	CASSEAPGTGKETQYF
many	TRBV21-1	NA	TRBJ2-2	TGTGCCAGCAGCAAACCAGCAGGTTACACCGGGGAGCTGTTTTTT	CASSKPAGYTGELFF
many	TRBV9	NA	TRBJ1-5	TGTGCCAGCAGCGGTGGGGCAACTAATCAGCCCCAGCATTTT	CASSGGATNQPQHF
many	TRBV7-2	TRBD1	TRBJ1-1	TGTGCCAGCAGCCTAAGCGGTGAGGGGGCTACAGCTTTCTTT	CASSLSGEGATAFF
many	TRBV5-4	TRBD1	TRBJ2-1	TGTGCCAGCAGTCACCCAGGGACAGCCTCCTACAATGAGCAGTTCTTC	CASSHPGTASYNEQFF
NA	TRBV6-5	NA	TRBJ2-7	TGTGCCAGCAGTTACAGGGGCCGCTCCTACGAGCAGTACTTC	CASSYRGRSYEQYF
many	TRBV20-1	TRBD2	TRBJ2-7	TGCAGTGCTAGAGATCCCGAGCGGGACCCCTACGAGCAGTACTTC	CSARDPERDPYEQYF
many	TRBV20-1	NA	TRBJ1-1	TGCAGTGCTAGAGACCAGAGAGGGGAGGCTGAAGCTTTCTTT	CSARDQRGEAEAFF
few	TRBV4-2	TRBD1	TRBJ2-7	TGTGCCAGCAGCCAAGGGCAGGGGGCGTCCTACGAGCAGTACTTC	CASSQGQGASYEQYF
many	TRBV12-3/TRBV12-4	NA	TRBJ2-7	TGTGCCAGCAGTTTATCCCACGAGCAGTACTTC	CASSLSHEQYF
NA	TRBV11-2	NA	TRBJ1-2	TGTGCCAGCCCAGGTCCCGACATGAACTATGGCTACACCTTC	CASPGPDMNYGYTF